Presented here are 20 T cell receptor beta chains from one specimen sequenced in a study of T cells in women clearing cervical HPV infection (dated by TCRdb to between 2018 and 2020). The library was prepared using the immunoSEQ multiplex PCR assay. Imported from immuneACCESS, the table was reduced by TCRdb to in-frame sequences with V and J called. These copies leave out some clones; in studies compared against another copy, an unresolved V gene accounts for under half, and the cause of the remainder is not known. The sample's clone listing holds about 20,000 clones. The top ten clones comprise roughly 3.3% of the sample. Sequencing was carried out using blood buffy coat. These receptors were collected from a woman aged 18 to 75 with a cervical HPV16 infection that either progressed to CIN3+ or cleared (not recorded which).

As regards this clone: The read ends 3 residues early relative to the CDR3; the germline J gene fills the gap. This rearrangement joins TRBV7-6 to TRBJ2-5, with TRBD1 as a possible D gene (6 bases). Trimming pared 3 bases from V and 1 base from J, leaving 9 bases between. CDR3 length: 14 residues. Germline V gene sequence: CDR1 SGHVS, CDR2 FNYEAQ. The sequenced part of the CDR3 DNA is TGTGCCAGCAGCTTTACAGGGATCCAAGAGACC. As protein: CASSFTGIQET. The full CDR3 sequence reads CASSFTGIQETQYF.

Partial CDR3 DNA: TGTGCCAGCAGTGCGGGCAGGGGGCCGCAAGAGACC. Its protein product is CASSAGRGPQET. The whole CDR3 protein is CASSAGRGPQETQYF. The genes are TRBV6-1 and TRBJ2-5; TRBD1 aligns across 8 bases. The read comes to an end 3 residues before the CDR3 does, leaving the germline J gene to fill in the end. The CDR3 contains 15 residues. Germline CDR1 MNHNS, CDR2 SASEGT. The J segment lost 2 bases and the V segment lost 4 bases, leaving 6 bases of the junction unmatched.

As regards this clone: The sequence runs out 3 residues before the end of the CDR3; the remainder is reconstructed from the germline J gene. V and J are TRBV28 and TRBJ1-1, with D possibly matching TRBD1 (5 bases). V was pared by 3 bases and J by 5 bases, with 10 bases between. CDR1 and CDR2 from the germline V gene are MDHEN and SYDVKM. This CDR3 is built from 13 residues. CDR3 region: CASSLTVGTEAFF. CDR3 DNA, as far as it was read: TGTGCCAGCAGTTTGACAGTCGGAACTGAA.

As to this clone: Sequence at one end of the junction differs from germline and may be a read error. With the read ending 3 residues before the CDR3 end, the germline J gene is used to fill in that end. The chain links TRBV7-7 to TRBJ2-1; 12 nucleotides align to TRBD2. The CDR3 sequence is 16 residues long. Germline-derived CDR1 and CDR2 are SSHAT and FNYEAQ (reference sequence). This chain's CDR3 is CASSRTSGKGDGEQFF. The sequenced CDR3 bases are TGTGCTAGCAGCCGGACTAGCGGGAAAGGGGACGGTGAG.

To note about this clone: The read terminates 3 residues before the CDR3 end, so the remaining end is supplied by the germline J gene. V is TRBV6-1 and J is TRBJ2-2, with D possibly TRBD1 on 5 matching bases. Per the germline V gene, CDR1 is MNHNS and CDR2 is SASEGT. This CDR3 is 16 amino acids long. V lost 0 bases and J lost 4, with 12 bases in between. The CDR3 sequence: CASSEARRGSTGELFF. CDR3 bases read: TGTGCCAGCAGTGAAGCGCGAAGGGGCAGCACCGGGGAG.

The CDR3 loop reads CSAPPDGHMNTEAFF. CDR3 DNA, as far as it was read: TGCAGTGCTCCGCCGGACGGACACATGAACACTGAA. The chain joins TRBV20-1 to TRBJ1-1; D perhaps matches TRBD1 (5 bases). The missing CDR3 end, 3 residues past where the read stops, is filled in from the germline J gene. V was trimmed by 5 bases and J by 0 bases, leaving 16 bases between them. This CDR3 contains 15 residues. In germline, CDR1 is DFQATT, CDR2 SNEGSKA (reference sequence).

Notes on this clone: Coverage ceases 3 residues before the CDR3 finishes, and the germline J gene fills in the end. The chain has TRBV28 and TRBJ2-5; D uncertain. Trimming took off 5 bases at V and 5 bases at J, with 12 bases between the two ends. The V gene's germline CDR1 is MDHEN and CDR2 SYDVKM. This CDR3 comprises 13 residues. CDR3 DNA, as far as it was read: TGTGCCAGCAGTCTGGATCGGGTGGAGACC. Translating gives CASSLDRVET. The complete CDR3 sequence is CASSLDRVETQYF.

Worth noting for this clone: The read comes to an end 3 residues before the CDR3 does, leaving the germline J gene to fill in the end. V gene TRBV5-6 combines with J gene TRBJ1-2, with D perhaps matching TRBD1 (6 bases). The V gene's germline CDR1 is SGHDT and CDR2 YYEEEE. This CDR3 contains 13 residues. Trimming took 4 bases from V and 3 from J, leaving 10 bases between them. The sequenced CDR3 bases are TGTGCCAGCAGCCCCGCAGGGGACTATGGC. Its protein product is CASSPAGDYG. The full CDR3 reads CASSPAGDYGYTF.

Regarding this clone: The CDR3 is cut off 3 residues early in the read; its end comes from the germline J gene. V gene TRBV5-1 combines with J gene TRBJ2-3, with 8 bases fitting TRBD2. Germline-derived CDR1 and CDR2 are SGHRS and YFSETQ. Trimming at V came to 3 bases and at J to 1 base, leaving 4 bases not matched to a gene. This CDR3 is 15 amino acids long. This chain's CDR3 is CASSSLAGRTDTQYF. The part of the CDR3 DNA that was read is TGCGCCAGCAGCTCCTTAGCGGGACGCACAGATACG.

With regard to this clone: The read terminates 3 residues ahead of where the CDR3 ends, so the germline J gene completes it. The rearrangement joins TRBV2 to TRBJ1-2, with a tentative D call TRBD1 (5 bases). This CDR3 spans 15 amino acids. Germline CDR1 is SNHLY and CDR2 is FYNNEI. The V and J ends lost 2 bases and 1 base respectively, with 11 bases between them. Incomplete CDR3 DNA: TGTGCCAGCAGTGAACTTCAGGGCGTTAACTATGGC. This sequence encodes CASSELQGVNYG. The full CDR3 protein reads CASSELQGVNYGYTF.

Comment on this clone: The read finishes 3 residues shy of the CDR3 end, and the germline J gene is used to complete it. The V and J genes are TRBV9 and TRBJ2-1; 8 bases fit TRBD2. This CDR3 is built from 15 residues. Germline-derived CDR1 and CDR2 are SGDLS and YYNGEE. The J segment lost 9 bases and the V segment lost 4 bases, leaving 12 bases of the junction unmatched. The CDR3 loop reads CASSPRGAGGPEQFF. The DNA read from the CDR3 is TGTGCCAGCAGCCCTCGGGGGGCGGGAGGTCCTGAG.

For this clone: Read data end 3 residues before the CDR3 end; the end is taken from the germline J gene. V gene TRBV5-1 combines with J gene TRBJ2-4; no clear D. Between the trimmed V and J ends, which lost 0 bases and 5 bases, there was a span of 12 bases. There are 15 residues in the CDR3. CDR1 and CDR2 (germline): SGHRS, YFSETQ. The CDR3 bases that were read are TGCGCCAGCAGCTTGGTACCCGACACTGAAAACATT. As protein: CASSLVPDTENI. The full CDR3 protein is CASSLVPDTENIQYF.

In the case of this clone: Sequencing ends 3 residues short of the CDR3 end; the germline J gene provides the rest. The chain employs TRBV10-1 and TRBJ2-7; TRBD1 matches 9 bases. CDR3 size: 12 residues. The V gene's germline CDR1 is WNHNN and CDR2 SYGVQD (reference sequence). The J segment lost 5 bases and the V segment lost 4 bases, leaving 0 bases of the junction unmatched. CDR3 DNA, as far as it was read: TGCGCCAGCAGTGGGGACAGGGACGAG. Encoded protein: CASSGDRDE. The CDR3 in full is CASSGDRDEQYF.

Regarding this clone: With the read ending 3 residues before the CDR3 end, the germline J gene is used to fill in that end. V usage is TRBV10-3 and J usage is TRBJ1-4; D remains unclear. Trimming shortened V by 6 bases and J by 0 bases, and 8 bases separated the two germline ends. The CDR3 covers 14 residues. Looked up from germline, CDR1 is ENHRY and CDR2 is SYGVKD. CDR3 DNA (partial): TGTGCCATCAGCCAACGCGCAACTAATGAAAAA. Its protein is CAISQRATNEK. The full CDR3 protein reads CAISQRATNEKLFF.

As concerns this clone: The read ends 3 residues before the CDR3 terminus; that terminus is restored from the germline J gene. The chain has TRBV7-2 and TRBJ1-1; TRBD1 agrees at 8 bases. CDR3 length: 13 residues. The germline V gene encodes CDR1 SGHTA and CDR2 FQGNSA. CDR3 residues: CASSVDRGGEAFF. CDR3 bases read: TGTGCCAGCAGCGTCGACAGGGGAGGCGAA.

This chain's CDR3 is CASKGFSYNEQFF. The sequenced part of the CDR3 DNA is TGTGCCAGCAAGGGTTTTTCCTACAATGAG. The chain is built from TRBV11-3 and TRBJ2-1; no reliable D call. The sequenced fragment ends 3 residues before the CDR3 boundary, so the rest is inferred from the germline J gene. V lost 7 bases and J 1 base, leaving 8 bases between the germline ends. The length of the CDR3 is 13 residues. Germline V CDR1 and CDR2: SGHNT, YENEEA.

As concerns this clone: The read terminates 3 residues before the CDR3 end, so the remaining end is supplied by the germline J gene. This chain links TRBV6-2 or TRBV6-3 with TRBJ2-1, with 11 bases that match TRBD2. The CDR3 is 14 amino acids. CDR1 and CDR2 (germline): MNHEY, SVGEGT. V lost 6 bases to trimming and J lost 9 bases; unmatched junction nucleotides: 7. The CDR3 spells CASSHSGRVAEQFF. The CDR3 bases that were read are TGTGCCAGCAGCCATAGCGGGAGGGTGGCTGAG.

Note on this clone: Sequencing ends 3 residues short of the CDR3 end; the germline J gene provides the rest. The rearrangement joins TRBV2 to TRBJ1-1; TRBD1 matches at 9 bases. CDR1 SNHLY and CDR2 FYNNEI come from the germline V gene. The CDR3 contains 12 residues. The trim removed 11 bases at V and 1 base at J, leaving 2 bases unmatched. The covered CDR3 bases are TGTGCCGGGGGACAGGGGAACACTGAA. Protein sequence: CAGGQGNTE. The full-length CDR3 reads as CAGGQGNTEAFF.

In the case of this clone: The sequenced fragment ends 3 residues before the CDR3 boundary, so the rest is inferred from the germline J gene. This chain uses TRBV7-2 with TRBJ1-1; D unresolved. The germline V gene encodes CDR1 SGHTA and CDR2 FQGNSA. The V and J ends lost 1 base and 1 base respectively, with 7 bases between them. The CDR3 is made up of 14 amino acids. The CDR3 loop is CASSLVGGNTEAFF. CDR3 bases read: TGTGCCAGCAGCTTAGTTGGCGGGAACACTGAA.

Notes on this clone: The read ends 3 residues shy of where the CDR3 ends; the end is completed using the germline J gene. This sequence joins TRBV20-1 and TRBJ1-4, with 8 bases matching TRBD1. This CDR3 contains 14 residues. Germline values: CDR1 DFQATT, CDR2 SNEGSKA (reference sequence). The ends lost 6 bases at V and 8 bases at J; junction bases unmatched: 11. The CDR3 DNA, read in part, is TGCAGTGCCCCCAATGGACAGGGCAGCGAAAAA. Translating it yields CSAPNGQGSEK. The whole CDR3 is CSAPNGQGSEKLFF.